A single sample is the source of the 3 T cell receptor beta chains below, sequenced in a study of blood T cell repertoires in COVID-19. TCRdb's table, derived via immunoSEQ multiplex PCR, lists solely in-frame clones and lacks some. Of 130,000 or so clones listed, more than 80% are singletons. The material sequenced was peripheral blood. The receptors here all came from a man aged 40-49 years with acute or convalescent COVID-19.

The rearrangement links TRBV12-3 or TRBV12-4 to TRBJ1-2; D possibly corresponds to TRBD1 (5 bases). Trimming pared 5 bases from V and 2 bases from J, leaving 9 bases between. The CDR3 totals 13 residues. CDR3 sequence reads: CASSPRQNYGYTF. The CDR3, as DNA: TGTGCCAGCAGTCCCCGACAGAACTATGGCTACACCTTC.

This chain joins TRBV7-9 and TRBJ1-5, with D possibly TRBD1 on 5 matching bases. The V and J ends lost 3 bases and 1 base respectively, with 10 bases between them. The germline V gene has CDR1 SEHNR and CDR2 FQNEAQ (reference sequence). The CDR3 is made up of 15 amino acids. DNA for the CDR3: TGTGCCAGCAGCTTCGGGGGGATAAGCAATCAGCCCCAGCATTTT. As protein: CASSFGGISNQPQHF.

The CDR3 protein is CASSNRERYNEQFF. Written as DNA, the CDR3 is TGTGCCAGCAGTAACAGGGAGCGCTACAATGAGCAGTTCTTC. J is TRBJ2-1 and V is TRBV5-4, with D possibly TRBD1 on 6 matching bases. Germline CDR1 and CDR2: SGHNT and YYREEE (reference sequence). The CDR3 sequence is 14 residues long. Trimming cost V 5 bases and J 3 bases, with 12 bases left between them.